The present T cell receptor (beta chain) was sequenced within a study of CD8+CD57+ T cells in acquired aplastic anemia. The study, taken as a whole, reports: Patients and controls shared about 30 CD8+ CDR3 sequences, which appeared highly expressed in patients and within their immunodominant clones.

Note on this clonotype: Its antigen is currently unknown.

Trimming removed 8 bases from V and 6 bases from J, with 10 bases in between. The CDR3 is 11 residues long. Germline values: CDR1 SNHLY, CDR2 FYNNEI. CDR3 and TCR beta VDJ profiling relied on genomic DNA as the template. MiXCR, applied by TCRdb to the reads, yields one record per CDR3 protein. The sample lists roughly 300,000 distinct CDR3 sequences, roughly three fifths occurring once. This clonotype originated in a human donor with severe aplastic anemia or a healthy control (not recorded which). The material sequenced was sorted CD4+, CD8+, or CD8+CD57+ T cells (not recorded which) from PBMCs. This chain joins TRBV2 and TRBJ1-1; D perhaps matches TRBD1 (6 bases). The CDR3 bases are TGTGCCAGCGCACAGGGCCCTGAAGCTTTCTTT. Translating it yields CASAQGPEAFF.